This T cell receptor (beta chain) was obtained from a study of blood T cell repertoires in COVID-19. About the research overall: Collection of acute and convalescent COVID-19 samples took place in the United States, Italy and Spain.

CDR3 length equals 14 residues. J lost 2 bases, V lost 9 bases, and 7 bases had no gene match. Looked up from germline, CDR1 is SEHNR and CDR2 is FQNEAQ (reference sequence). Clinical history reported by participants formed the basis on which cohorts were assigned. Original data processing: Amplification of reference gene primers was used by the study to estimate nucleated cell counts. Sequenced by immunoSEQ multiplex PCR; TCRdb stores in-frame clones only, minus some. V and J calls and clone size are as listed in that table; D and trimming were resolved from the DNA. This sample yields hundreds of thousands of clones, of which roughly 91% are seen a single time; 3.5% to 4% belongs to the top ten.

The sequence was obtained from a woman aged 30 to 39 with acute COVID-19. The rearrangement uses TRBV7-9 and TRBJ2-3, with TRBD2 matching over 8 bases. Sequenced material: PBMCs or T cells enriched from blood (not recorded which). Written as DNA, the CDR3 is TGTGCCAGTGAAACTAGCGGCTTCACAGATACGCAGTATTTT. Translation gives CASETSGFTDTQYF.